This TCR beta chain was recovered during a study of blood T cell repertoires in COVID-19. About the study: Samples came from the United States, Italy and Spain, spanning acute and convalescent COVID-19. T cells, B-cell-depleted T cells, or PBMCs provided the cDNA or gDNA that served as material.

In the authors' methods: Estimation of nucleated cell counts relied on the amplification of reference gene primers. TCRdb's copy holds only in-frame clones and misses some; the assay was immunoSEQ multiplex PCR. Clonal size and the V and J genes are those of that table, whereas D and trimming came from the DNA. The sample holds 190,000 or so clones, 85% to 90% seen once. Trimming removed 5 bases from V and 3 bases from J; junction bases left unmatched: 6. The CDR3 runs 15 residues. In germline, CDR1 is KGHSH, CDR2 LQKENI. The sequencing sample was made of peripheral blood. The receptor was derived from a young woman who had recovered from COVID-19. This chain joins TRBV18 and TRBJ2-5; TRBD2 matches at 10 bases. The CDR3 DNA reads as TGTGCCAGCTCAAGGTCTAGCGGGAGTAAAGAGACCCAGTACTTC. This gives the protein CASSRSSGSKETQYF.